Below are 18 T cell receptor beta chains sequenced from a single sample in a study of spatial heterogeneity in lung cancer. Time point here: sample taken at primary tumor resection. The authors sequenced whole RNA from tumor, nontumor lung or frozen PBMC without sorting. TCRdb reprocessed the 5' RACE reads via MiXCR and lists one record per CDR3 protein. The sample records about 95,000 distinct CDR3 sequences, approximately 8.9% being singletons. This material consisted of PBMCs, taken at surgery. These receptors came from a male donor with early-stage non-small cell lung cancer.

V is TRBV6-2 or TRBV6-3 and J is TRBJ2-1; TRBD2 matches at 8 bases. This CDR3 has 15 amino acids. The junction had 7 bases not matched to a gene; V was cut back by 0 bases and J by 9 bases. CDR1 is MNHEY, CDR2 SVGEGT, per germline. CDR3 nucleotide sequence: TGTGCCAGCAGTTACTCGGGCGGGGGGAGGAGTGAGCAGTTCTTC. Its translation: CASSYSGGGRSEQFF.

A few counts support this clonotype. The chain recombines TRBV20-1 with TRBJ2-7; TRBD2 aligns across 7 bases. The J segment lost 6 bases and the V segment lost 7 bases, leaving 6 bases of the junction unmatched. Germline values: CDR1 DFQATT, CDR2 SNEGSKA (reference sequence). This CDR3 is built from 11 residues. The CDR3: CSGGSGSEQYF. The CDR3 DNA sequence: TGCAGTGGCGGGAGCGGAAGCGAGCAGTACTTC.

At least ten counts were recorded for this clonotype. V usage is TRBV2 and J usage is TRBJ1-2, with D perhaps TRBD1 (5 bases). The germline gives CDR1 SNHLY, CDR2 FYNNEI. The CDR3 has 14 residues. V dropped 4 bases and J dropped 4 bases, with 13 bases sitting between them. Here the CDR3 DNA reads TGTGCCAGCAGTGTTGGGACCGCCGGCTATGGCTACACCTTC. Encoded protein: CASSVGTAGYGYTF.

This clonotype was picked up many times. The rearrangement uses TRBV6-2 or TRBV6-3 and TRBJ2-1; perhaps D is TRBD1 or TRBD2 (6 bases each). This CDR3 comprises 12 residues. Trimming stripped 10 bases from V and 4 bases from J, with 11 bases between. Germline V gives CDR1 MNHEY, CDR2 SVGEGT. The CDR3: CATGGGYNEQFF. Here the CDR3 DNA reads TGTGCCACCGGGGGCGGATACAATGAGCAGTTCTTC.

The gene calls are TRBV6-6 and TRBJ2-3; the D call may be TRBD1 or TRBD2 (5 bases each). The CDR3 extends over 17 amino acids. V gave up 1 base and J gave up 2 bases, with 16 bases separating them. From germline, CDR1 is MNHNY and CDR2 SVGAGI (reference sequence). The CDR3 coding sequence is TGTGCCAGCAGTTACTGGGGGTCGGGTTCTCCCACAGATACGCAGTATTTT. Translating it yields CASSYWGSGSPTDTQYF.

This clonotype has only a few counts. J is TRBJ2-7 and V is TRBV28, with D possibly TRBD1 on 6 matching bases. The CDR3 runs to 16 residues. V was clipped by 4 bases and J by 5 bases, with 21 bases between them. Germline V gene data show CDR1 as MDHEN and CDR2 as SYDVKM. The CDR3 nucleotides read TGTGCCAGCAGTTCAGCGAACGTTGGACAGTTCCACGAGCAGTACTTC. Amino acids: CASSSANVGQFHEQYF.

This clonotype has a handful of counts. The V call is TRBV6-1, the J call TRBJ1-4; D gene ambiguous. The CDR3 has 13 residues. V was shortened by 5 bases and J by 4 bases, with 8 bases between the two germline ends. Germline values: CDR1 MNHNS, CDR2 SASEGT. CDR3 in amino acids: CASSRTRNEKLFF. In DNA form, the CDR3 reads TGTGCCAGCAGTCGGACCCGTAATGAAAAACTGTTTTTT.

This clonotype was seen many times. This chain links TRBV20-1 with TRBJ2-5; TRBD1 or TRBD2 may be the D gene (5 bases each). Trimming pared 5 bases from V and 11 bases from J, leaving 18 bases between. Germline CDR1 reads DFQATT; CDR2 reads SNEGSKA (reference sequence). The CDR3 runs to 12 residues. The CDR3, as DNA: TGCAGTGCTTCAGCGCGTGGGGACCAGCAGTACTTC. Its translation is CSASARGDQQYF.

This clonotype has ten or more counts. The chain carries TRBV6-5 and TRBJ2-1, with a possible D match to TRBD2 (6 bases). The CDR3 sequence is 15 residues long. V gave up 2 bases and J gave up 6 bases, with 14 bases separating them. Germline V gene data show CDR1 as MNHEY and CDR2 as SVGAGI. The CDR3 DNA reads TGTGCCAGCAGTTACAGGGGCCCCGGGGGCAATGAGCAGTTCTTC. It specifies CASSYRGPGGNEQFF.

This clonotype was seen only a few times. The CDR3 nucleotides read TGTGCCAGCAGTCGAGCGGGGGTGACTGAAGCTTTCTTT. Its protein is CASSRAGVTEAFF. The rearrangement links TRBV27 to TRBJ1-1, with D perhaps matching TRBD1 (5 bases). Germline CDR1 and CDR2: MNHEY and SMNVEV (reference sequence). CDR3 length equals 13 residues. Trimming stripped 5 bases from V and 5 bases from J, with 12 bases between.

This clonotype was found a few times. This sequence joins TRBV5-1 and TRBJ2-7; 7 bases fit TRBD1. CDR3 length: 14 residues. The V segment lost 4 bases and the J segment 3 bases; nucleotides outside the gene matches: 7. The germline gives CDR1 SGHRS, CDR2 YFSETQ. Here the CDR3 DNA reads TGCGCCAGCAGCAACCGGGACAGAATCTACGAGCAGTACTTC. This encodes CASSNRDRIYEQYF.

The J gene is TRBJ1-6, the V gene TRBV7-2, with a tentative D call TRBD1 (5 bases). The germline V gene has CDR1 SGHTA and CDR2 FQGNSA. This CDR3 region has 16 residues. Trimming took off 5 bases at V and 0 bases at J, with 11 bases between the two ends. The CDR3 region has the DNA TGTGCCAGCAGCAGGACACGTAGCTCCTATAATTCACCCCTCCACTTT. Protein: CASSRTRSSYNSPLHF. Using reference TRBV7-2 and TRBJ1-6 for the parts outside the CDR3, the full variable domain is GAGVSQSPSNKVTEKGKDVELRCDPISGHTALYWYRQSLGQGLEFLIYFQGNSAPDKSGLPSDRFSAERTGGSVSTLTIQRTQQEDSAVYLCASSRTRSSYNSPLHFGNGTRLTVT.

The rearrangement uses TRBV11-1 and TRBJ2-2, with D perhaps TRBD1 (6 bases). The CDR3 totals 15 residues. Germline CDR1 SGHAT, CDR2 FQDESV (reference sequence). Trimming took off 5 bases at V and 0 bases at J, with 10 bases between the two ends. CDR3 amino acids: CASSHDRSNTGELFF. The CDR3 DNA reads TGTGCCAGCAGCCATGACAGGTCGAACACCGGGGAGCTGTTTTTT.

The V call is TRBV25-1, the J call TRBJ1-2; D might be TRBD1 (5 bases). Germline V gene sequence: CDR1 MGHDK, CDR2 SYGVNS. V lost 1 base to trimming and J lost 5 bases, with 14 bases between them. The CDR3 has 15 amino acids. This chain's CDR3 is CASSESGSSAYGYTF. The CDR3 bases are TGTGCCAGCAGTGAATCAGGGTCTTCGGCTTATGGCTACACCTTC.

The chain combines TRBV29-1 with TRBJ2-7, with 10 bases aligning to TRBD2. Germline assignment: CDR1 SQVTM and CDR2 ANQGSEA. With V trimmed by 6 bases and J by 2 bases, 7 bases remained unmatched. The CDR3 length is 14 residues. The CDR3 nucleotides read TGCAGCGTCTTCGGGACTAGCGAGACCTACGAGCAGTACTTC. This codes for CSVFGTSETYEQYF.

Many counts were recorded for this clonotype. The chain uses TRBV9 and TRBJ1-5, with no clear D. Germline V gene data show CDR1 as SGDLS and CDR2 as YYNGEE. The CDR3 is made up of 15 amino acids. Trimming took off 0 bases at V and 6 bases at J, with 13 bases between the two ends. CDR3 region: CASSVGGELGQPQHF. The CDR3 nucleotides are TGTGCCAGCAGCGTAGGAGGCGAATTAGGTCAGCCCCAGCATTTT.

This CDR3 is CASSLAGQFRDKQYF. DNA of the CDR3: TGCGCCAGCAGCTTGGCGGGACAGTTCAGGGACAAGCAGTACTTC. This chain joins TRBV5-1 and TRBJ2-7; 7 bases agree with TRBD1. CDR1 is SGHRS, CDR2 YFSETQ, per germline. The CDR3 sequence is 15 residues long. V lost 0 bases, J lost 8 bases, and 11 bases stayed unmatched.

This clonotype was seen repeatedly, ten times or more. V and J are TRBV20-1 and TRBJ2-7, with unresolved D. This CDR3 has 13 residues. V lost 5 bases and J 5 bases, leaving 16 bases between the germline ends. Germline values: CDR1 DFQATT, CDR2 SNEGSKA (reference sequence). CDR3 DNA: TGCAGTGCTCCTTGGCCCAAACGAAACGAGCAGTACTTC. Residues: CSAPWPKRNEQYF.